This T cell receptor beta chain was captured in a study of shared clonotypes between healthy human individuals. Study details: CD4 naive and CD4 memory each took three plates per donor, while CD8 naive took two and CD8 memory one. Study-level results: Larger richness was generally estimated for naive than memory subsets. Clonotypes shared by all four sorted-subset donors had higher generation probabilities than non-shared clonotypes. Since donors were few, the genetic and exposure-history diversity represented was limited.

TCRdb's table, derived via immunoSEQ multiplex PCR, lists solely in-frame clones and lacks some. Among about 1 million clones listed, around 78% were seen once. As for this clone: Antigen specificity is unknown.

CDR3 size: 18 residues. The trim removed 1 base at V and 2 bases at J, leaving 11 bases unmatched. CDR1 is SGHNT, CDR2 YYREEE, per germline (reference sequence). The specimen was memory CD4+ T cells from PBMCs. The sample's subset: CD45RA-negative fraction. The gene calls are TRBV5-4 and TRBJ2-2; 7 bases are shared with TRBD2. The sequence derives from a man younger than 35 in good health. Some clones in this sample may be carry-over from other donors' samples. Written as DNA, the CDR3 is TGTGCCAGCAGCTTGAGCGACCTTGGCGGGAGTAACACCGGGGAGCTGTTTTTT. Translating gives CASSLSDLGGSNTGELFF.